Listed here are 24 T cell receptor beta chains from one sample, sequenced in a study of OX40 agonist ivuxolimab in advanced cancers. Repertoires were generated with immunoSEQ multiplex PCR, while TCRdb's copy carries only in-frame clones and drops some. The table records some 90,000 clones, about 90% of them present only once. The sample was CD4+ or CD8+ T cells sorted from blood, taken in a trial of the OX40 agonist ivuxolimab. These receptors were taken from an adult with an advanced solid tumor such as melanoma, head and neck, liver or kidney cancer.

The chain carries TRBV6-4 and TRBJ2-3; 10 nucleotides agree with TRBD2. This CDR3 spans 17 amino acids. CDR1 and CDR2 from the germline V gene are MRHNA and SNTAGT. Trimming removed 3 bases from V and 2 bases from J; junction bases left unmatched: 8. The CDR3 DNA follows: TGTGCCAGCAGTGATGAGCCTAGCGGGAGTTTCACAGATACGCAGTATTTT. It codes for CASSDEPSGSFTDTQYF.

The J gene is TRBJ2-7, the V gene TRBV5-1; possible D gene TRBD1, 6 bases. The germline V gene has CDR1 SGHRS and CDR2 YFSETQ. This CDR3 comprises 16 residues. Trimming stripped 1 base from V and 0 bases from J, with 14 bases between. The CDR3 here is CASSLTDSQRSYEQYF. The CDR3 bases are TGCGCCAGCAGCTTGACGGACAGCCAACGCTCCTACGAGCAGTACTTC. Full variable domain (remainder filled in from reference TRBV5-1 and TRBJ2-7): KAGVTQTPRYLIKTRGQQVTLSCSPISGHRSVSWYQQTPGQGLQFLFEYFSETQRNKGNFPGRFSGRQFSNSRSEMNVSTLELGDSALYLCASSLTDSQRSYEQYFGPGTRLTVT.

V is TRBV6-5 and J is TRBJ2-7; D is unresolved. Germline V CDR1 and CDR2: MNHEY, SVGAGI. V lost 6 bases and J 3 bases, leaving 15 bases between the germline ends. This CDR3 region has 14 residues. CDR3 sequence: CASSTSLGNYEQYF. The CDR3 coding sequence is TGTGCCAGCAGCACCTCACTTGGAAACTACGAGCAGTACTTC.

The CDR3: CASSIVGGPGITEAFF. Written as DNA, the CDR3 is TGTGCCAGTAGTATCGTCGGGGGGCCTGGGATCACTGAAGCTTTCTTT. The chain employs TRBV19 and TRBJ1-1; D may be TRBD1 (6 bases). With 3 bases removed from V and 4 bases from J, the gap between germline ends came to 18 bases. CDR1 and CDR2 (germline): LNHDA, SQIVND (reference sequence). The CDR3 extends over 16 amino acids.

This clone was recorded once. CDR3 region: CASSWDDSTDTQYF. CDR3 sequence (DNA): TGCGCCAGCAGCTGGGACGACAGCACAGATACGCAGTATTTT. The rearrangement uses TRBV5-1 and TRBJ2-3, with D perhaps assigned TRBD1 or TRBD2 (5 bases each). The CDR3 consists of 14 residues. V lost 3 bases, J lost 0 bases, and 8 bases lay in between. Germline CDR1 and CDR2: SGHRS and YFSETQ. Supplemented by reference TRBV5-1 and TRBJ2-3, the full variable domain reads KAGVTQTPRYLIKTRGQQVTLSCSPISGHRSVSWYQQTPGQGLQFLFEYFSETQRNKGNFPGRFSGRQFSNSRSEMNVSTLELGDSALYLCASSWDDSTDTQYFGPGTRLTVL.

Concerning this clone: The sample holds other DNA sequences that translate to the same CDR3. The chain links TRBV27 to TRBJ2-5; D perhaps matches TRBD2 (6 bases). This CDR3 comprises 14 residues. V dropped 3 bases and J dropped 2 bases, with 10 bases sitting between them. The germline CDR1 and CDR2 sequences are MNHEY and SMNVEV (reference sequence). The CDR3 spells CASSFGGDQETQYF. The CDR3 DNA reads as TGTGCCAGCAGTTTTGGAGGGGATCAAGAGACCCAGTACTTC.

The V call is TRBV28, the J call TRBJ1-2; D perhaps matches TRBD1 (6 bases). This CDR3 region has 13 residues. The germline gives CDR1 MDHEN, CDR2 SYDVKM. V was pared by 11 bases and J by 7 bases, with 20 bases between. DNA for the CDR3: TGTGCCGCTCAACGGGGGGGCGCGAGTGGCTACACCTTC. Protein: CAAQRGGASGYTF.

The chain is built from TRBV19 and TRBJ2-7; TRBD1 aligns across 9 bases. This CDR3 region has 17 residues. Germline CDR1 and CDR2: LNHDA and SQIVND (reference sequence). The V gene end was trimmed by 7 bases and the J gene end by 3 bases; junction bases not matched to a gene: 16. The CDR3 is CASTPGDLDRGNYEQYF. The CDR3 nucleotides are TGTGCCAGTACCCCTGGGGATCTGGACAGGGGTAACTACGAGCAGTACTTC.

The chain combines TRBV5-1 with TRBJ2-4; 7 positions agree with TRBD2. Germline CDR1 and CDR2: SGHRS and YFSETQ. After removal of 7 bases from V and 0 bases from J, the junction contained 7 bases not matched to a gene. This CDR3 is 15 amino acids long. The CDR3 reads CASGEGLGAKNIQYF. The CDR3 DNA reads TGCGCCAGCGGGGAGGGGTTGGGAGCCAAAAACATTCAGTACTTC.

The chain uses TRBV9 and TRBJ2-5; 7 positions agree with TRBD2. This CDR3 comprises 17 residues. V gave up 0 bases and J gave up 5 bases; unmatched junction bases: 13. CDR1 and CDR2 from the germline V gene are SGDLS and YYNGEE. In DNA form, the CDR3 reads TGTGCCAGCAGCGTAGAGGCCCTTACTAGCGTCTGGGAGACCCAGTACTTC. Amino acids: CASSVEALTSVWETQYF.

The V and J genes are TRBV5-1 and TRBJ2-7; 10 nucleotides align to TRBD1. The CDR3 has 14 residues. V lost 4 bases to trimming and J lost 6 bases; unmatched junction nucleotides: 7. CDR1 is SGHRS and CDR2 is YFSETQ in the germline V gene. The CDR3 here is CASSRRDRGLEQYF. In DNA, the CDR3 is TGCGCCAGCAGCCGCCGGGACAGGGGCCTCGAGCAGTACTTC.

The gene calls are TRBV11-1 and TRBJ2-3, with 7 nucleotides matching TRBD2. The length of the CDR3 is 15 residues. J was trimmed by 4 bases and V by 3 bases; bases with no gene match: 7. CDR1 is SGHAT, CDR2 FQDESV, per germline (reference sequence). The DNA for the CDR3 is TGTGCCAGCAGCTTGGGCGGGAGTGCGGCAGATACGCAGTATTTT. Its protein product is CASSLGGSAADTQYF.

The CDR3 reads CASSQDGGRQASNQPQHF. Here the CDR3 DNA reads TGCGCCAGCAGCCAAGATGGGGGCAGGCAGGCAAGCAATCAGCCCCAGCATTTT. The chain has TRBV4-1 and TRBJ1-5, with a tentative D call TRBD1 (6 bases). CDR1 is MGHRA and CDR2 is YSYEKL in the germline V gene. V lost 0 bases to trimming and J lost 1 base, with 16 bases between them. This CDR3 spans 18 amino acids.

The CDR3 nucleotides read TGTGCCATCAGTGAGTCTGTTTTCCGGAGCTACACCTTC. Its protein is CAISESVFRSYTF. The chain couples TRBV10-3 to TRBJ1-2; D uncertain. CDR3 length equals 13 residues. Trimming stripped 0 bases from V and 9 bases from J, with 11 bases between. Germline CDR1 reads ENHRY; CDR2 reads SYGVKD.

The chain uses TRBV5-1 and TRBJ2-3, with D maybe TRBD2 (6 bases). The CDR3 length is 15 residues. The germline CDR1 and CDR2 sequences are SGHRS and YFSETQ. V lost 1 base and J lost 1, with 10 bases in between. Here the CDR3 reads CASSLIGRGTDTQYF. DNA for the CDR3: TGCGCCAGCAGCTTGATCGGGAGAGGCACAGATACGCAGTATTTT.

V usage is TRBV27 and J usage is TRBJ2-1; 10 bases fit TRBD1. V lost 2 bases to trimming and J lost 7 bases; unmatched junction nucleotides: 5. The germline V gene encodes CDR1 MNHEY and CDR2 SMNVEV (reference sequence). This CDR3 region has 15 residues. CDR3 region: CASSLPRDRGNEQFF. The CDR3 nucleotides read TGTGCCAGCAGTTTACCCCGGGACAGGGGTAATGAGCAGTTCTTC.

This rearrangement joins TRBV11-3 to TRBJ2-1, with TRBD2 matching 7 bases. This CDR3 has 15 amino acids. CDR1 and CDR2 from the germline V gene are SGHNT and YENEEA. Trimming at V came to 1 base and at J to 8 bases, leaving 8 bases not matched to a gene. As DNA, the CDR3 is TGTGCCAGCAGCTTAGGGCTAGCGGAGTGGGATGAGCAGTTCTTC. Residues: CASSLGLAEWDEQFF.

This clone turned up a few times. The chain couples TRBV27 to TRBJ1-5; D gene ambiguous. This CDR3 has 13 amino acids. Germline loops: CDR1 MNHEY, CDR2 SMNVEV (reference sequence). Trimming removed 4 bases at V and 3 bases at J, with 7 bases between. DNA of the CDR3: TGTGCCAGCAGTTGGCAGAACAATCAGCCCCAGCATTTT. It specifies CASSWQNNQPQHF.

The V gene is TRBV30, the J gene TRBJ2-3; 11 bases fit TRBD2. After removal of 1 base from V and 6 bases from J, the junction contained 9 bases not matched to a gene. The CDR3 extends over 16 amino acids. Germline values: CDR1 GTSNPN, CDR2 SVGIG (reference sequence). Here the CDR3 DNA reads TGTGCCTGGAGTGCCGGGACTAGCGGAGCAGGGGATACGCAGTATTTT. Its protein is CAWSAGTSGAGDTQYF. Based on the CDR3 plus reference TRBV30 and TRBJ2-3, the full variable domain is SQTIHQWPATLVQPVGSPLSLECTVEGTSNPNLYWYRQAAGRGLQLLFYSVGIGQISSEVPQNLSASRPQDRQFILSSKKLLLSDSGFYLCAWSAGTSGAGDTQYFGPGTRLTVL.

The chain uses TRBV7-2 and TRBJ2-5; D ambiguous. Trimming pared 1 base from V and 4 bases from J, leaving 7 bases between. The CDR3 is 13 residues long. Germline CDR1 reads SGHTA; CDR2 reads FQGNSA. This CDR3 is CASSLVSRETQYF. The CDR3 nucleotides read TGTGCCAGCAGCTTAGTATCCCGAGAGACCCAGTACTTC.

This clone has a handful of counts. CDR3 bases: TGTGCCAGTAGTATAGGGGCAGGGGGCGAGACCCAGTACTTC. This translates into CASSIGAGGETQYF. This rearrangement joins TRBV19 to TRBJ2-5; 8 bases match TRBD1. Germline loops: CDR1 LNHDA, CDR2 SQIVND (reference sequence). CDR3 length equals 14 residues. Trimming took 1 base from V and 5 from J; bases not matched to a gene: 3.

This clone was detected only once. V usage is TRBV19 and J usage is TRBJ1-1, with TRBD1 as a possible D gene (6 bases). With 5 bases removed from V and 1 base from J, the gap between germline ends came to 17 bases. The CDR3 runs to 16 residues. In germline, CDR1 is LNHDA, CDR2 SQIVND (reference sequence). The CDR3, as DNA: TGTGCCAGTAGTCCGACCCGGCCGACAGGGAACACTGAAGCTTTCTTT. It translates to CASSPTRPTGNTEAFF.

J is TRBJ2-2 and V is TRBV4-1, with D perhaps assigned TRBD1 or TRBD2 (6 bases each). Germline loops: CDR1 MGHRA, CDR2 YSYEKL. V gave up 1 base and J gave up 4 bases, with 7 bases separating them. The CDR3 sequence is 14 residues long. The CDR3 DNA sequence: TGCGCCAGCAGCCAAGCGGGGGCCACCGGGGAGCTGTTTTTT. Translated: CASSQAGATGELFF.

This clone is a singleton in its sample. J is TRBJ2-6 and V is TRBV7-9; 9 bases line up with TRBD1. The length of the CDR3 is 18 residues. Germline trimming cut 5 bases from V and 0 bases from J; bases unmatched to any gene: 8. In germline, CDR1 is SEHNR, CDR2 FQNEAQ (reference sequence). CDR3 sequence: CASSPGTGYSSGANVLTF. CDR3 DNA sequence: TGTGCCAGCAGCCCGGGGACAGGGTATAGCTCTGGGGCCAACGTCCTGACTTTC.